This note documents a single T cell receptor beta chain sequence. Its antigen is still unknown. TCRdb ran MiXCR on the 5' RACE reads and lists one entry per CDR3 protein. The top ten clones hold under 35% of a sample with 75,000 to 90,000 distinct CDR3 sequences, approximately 15% of them seen once. This CDR3 has 15 residues. Between the trimmed V and J ends, which lost 3 bases and 1 base, there was a span of 10 bases. Germline values: CDR1 KGHDR, CDR2 SFDVKD. The data derive from a study of T-cell memory formation after mild COVID-19. Study results and limitations: CD4+ contracting clones were mainly CM and EM; CD8+ ones, EMRA. CD4/CD8 balance held among clones contracting day 15 to 85, and later expanders leaned CD4+.

This rearrangement joins TRBV24-1 to TRBJ2-3; D not certain. The sample consisted of PBMCs or a T cell subset sorted from them (not recorded which). This clonotype originated in an adult woman who had mild COVID-19 (a few samples of this study predate the infection). Cell type and time point are not known. For the CDR3, the DNA is TGTGCCACCAGTGATGAAGGGTCCGGCACAGATACGCAGTATTTT. Its protein is CATSDEGSGTDTQYF.